This TCR beta chain is drawn from a study of blood T cell repertoires in COVID-19. Study-level background: COVID-19 samples, acute and convalescent, were from the United States, Italy and Spain. In each case, the material was cDNA or gDNA derived from T cells, B-cell-depleted T cells, or PBMCs.

The protocol was immunoSEQ multiplex PCR, while the TCRdb copy is restricted to in-frame clones and leaves out a portion. The sample lists about 62,000 clones, 85% to 90% occurring once. Seattle patients were enrolled while actively infected and followed longitudinally. The source of this sequence is a woman aged 60-70 years with COVID-19, enrolled during active disease. Sequencing was done on a sample of peripheral blood.

The CDR3 spells CASSAGVSYEQYF. In nucleotides, the CDR3 is TGTGCCAGCAGCGCAGGGGTCTCCTACGAGCAGTACTTC. The gene calls are TRBV7-9 and TRBJ2-7; TRBD1 might be the D (6 bases). CDR1 and CDR2 from the germline V gene are SEHNR and FQNEAQ (reference sequence). The CDR3 is made up of 13 amino acids. V was trimmed by 5 bases and J by 0 bases, leaving 8 bases between them.